Listed below are T cell receptor beta chains from one sample, sequenced in a study of blood T cell repertoires in COVID-19. Clones were read by immunoSEQ multiplex PCR, and TCRdb kept only the in-frame ones, dropping some. The table records a few hundred thousand clones, more than 75% of them present only once. Sequences were obtained from peripheral blood. These receptors all stem from a woman between 50 and 59 years old who had recovered from COVID-19. Both conserved end residues are trimmed from each CDR3.

j_gene: TRBJ2-6
v_gene: TRBV5-5
CDR3aa: ASSLRGLGANVLT

j_gene: TRBJ2-2
v_gene: TRBV14
CDR3aa: ASSQVRGAGELF

j_gene: TRBJ1-3
v_gene: TRBV29-1
CDR3aa: SVEGGMGNTIY

j_gene: TRBJ2-2
v_gene: TRBV11-2
CDR3aa: ASSSARAGELF

j_gene: TRBJ2-5
v_gene: TRBV5-1
CDR3aa: ASSHGQTQETQY

j_gene: TRBJ2-5
v_gene: TRBV29-1
CDR3aa: SVEMLNGETQY

j_gene: TRBJ2-2
v_gene: TRBV30
CDR3aa: AWSVPWAGGVRGELF

j_gene: TRBJ1-6
v_gene: TRBV28
CDR3aa: ASRRGFNSPLH

j_gene: TRBJ2-3
v_gene: TRBV7-9
CDR3aa: ASSHVVGDTQY

j_gene: TRBJ2-5
v_gene: TRBV5-8
CDR3aa: ASSSIPGGQGIETQY

j_gene: TRBJ2-7
v_gene: TRBV19
CDR3aa: ASSPGTGSYEQY

j_gene: TRBJ2-4
v_gene: TRBV6-1
CDR3aa: ASSERSELAGGLAKNIQY

j_gene: TRBJ1-2
v_gene: TRBV6-5
CDR3aa: ASSYSGTANYGYT

j_gene: TRBJ2-5
v_gene: TRBV6-5
CDR3aa: ATNDRVKETQY

j_gene: TRBJ2-2
v_gene: TRBV19
CDR3aa: ASIATGGNTGELF

j_gene: TRBJ2-7
v_gene: TRBV7-2
CDR3aa: ASSLVLAGAREQY

j_gene: TRBJ2-6
v_gene: TRBV13
CDR3aa: ASSTNRGLLSGANVLT

j_gene: TRBJ1-6
v_gene: TRBV11-2
CDR3aa: ASSFSPRGSSYNSPLH

j_gene: TRBJ2-5
v_gene: TRBV6-2/TRBV6-3
CDR3aa: ASSYSRTSLETQY

j_gene: TRBJ2-1
v_gene: TRBV19
CDR3aa: ASSIHSGTSNEQF

j_gene: TRBJ2-7
v_gene: TRBV5-6
CDR3aa: ASSRRGYKYEQY

j_gene: TRBJ2-1
v_gene: TRBV5-8
CDR3aa: ASSLNRVSYNEQF

j_gene: TRBJ1-2
v_gene: TRBV19
CDR3aa: ASSIRDRGTGYT

j_gene: TRBJ1-1
v_gene: TRBV19
CDR3aa: ASSADILGTEAF